The clone carrying this T cell receptor beta chain was counted at least ten times. The antigen is unknown. The sample comes from a study of T cells in Graves' hyperthyroidism and ophthalmopathy. Study-wide results and limits: Ophthalmopathy and stable hyperthyroidism were told apart by a 13 V-J model.

In making diagnoses, clinical symptoms, serum thyroxine and TRAb, thyroid ultrasound and orbital computed tomography were all used. Template material for amplifying TCR beta CDR3 regions consisted of RNA transcripts. RT-PCR in the first round (using the HTBI primer set) targeted the TCR CDR3. TCRdb re-derived calls from the multiplex PCR reads in MiXCR, one entry per CDR3 protein. The sample comprises 450,000 to 600,000 distinct CDR3 sequences, roughly 15% of which are singletons, and roughly 14% rests with the top ten. The CDR3 extends over 13 amino acids. V was clipped by 0 bases and J by 5 bases, with 8 bases between them. The germline V gene has CDR1 SGHRS and CDR2 YFSETQ.

What was sequenced was blood. The rearrangement uses TRBV5-1 and TRBJ1-1, with D uncertain. This TCR was recovered from a woman in her 40s with Graves' hyperthyroidism. The CDR3 nucleotides are TGCGCCAGCAGCTTGGAGCGAGGGACTGAAGCTTTCTTT. Residues: CASSLERGTEAFF. Full variable domain (rest looked up from reference TRBV5-1 and TRBJ1-1): KAGVTQTPRYLIKTRGQQVTLSCSPISGHRSVSWYQQTPGQGLQFLFEYFSETQRNKGNFPGRFSGRQFSNSRSEMNVSTLELGDSALYLCASSLERGTEAFFGQGTRLTVV.